This record concerns one T cell receptor beta chain sequence. Antigen: not known. Germline trimming cut 2 bases from V and 6 bases from J; bases unmatched to any gene: 10. The germline V gene has CDR1 MGHRA and CDR2 YSYEKL. This CDR3 has 15 residues. The data derive from a study of Ad26.COV2.S vaccination and SARS-CoV-2 variants. Findings and limits, study-wide: The breadth of spike-specific CD8+ and CD4+ T cell responses after vaccination was reportedly substantial.

Treatment in this sample: approximately 18 received Ad26.COV2.S at low or high dose, single or two shots; 5 received placebo; per-sample allocation not given. On day 63 after the first injection, vaccine and placebo recipients gave samples. Cohort 1b enrolled adults aged 18-55 years in Boston. TCRdb's table, derived via immunoSEQ multiplex PCR, lists solely in-frame clones and lacks some. The sample yields around 450,000 clones, 80% to 95% seen once. Here the sequenced sample was peripheral blood, taken in a trial of Ad26.COV2.S vaccine versus placebo. This TCR derives from a person aged 18-65 years who received the Ad26.COV2.S COVID-19 vaccine or a placebo. This chain connects TRBV4-1 to TRBJ2-7; 7 bases match TRBD1. The DNA for the CDR3 is TGCGCCAGCAGCCAAATCGAGACAGGGAGCCCCGAGCAGTACTTC. Its protein product is CASSQIETGSPEQYF.